These 22 T cell receptor beta chains came from one sample sequenced in a study of blood T cell repertoires in COVID-19. Clones were read by immunoSEQ multiplex PCR, and TCRdb kept only the in-frame ones, dropping some. Among about 240,000 clones listed, about 80% were seen once. Sequenced sample: peripheral blood. These receptors all come from a woman aged 80 or older with acute or convalescent COVID-19.

The chain is built from TRBV12-3 or TRBV12-4 and TRBJ1-2; D not resolved. V lost 1 base and J 3 bases, leaving 6 bases between the germline ends. The CDR3 totals 13 residues. The CDR3: CASSLGGYYGYTF. In DNA form, the CDR3 reads TGTGCCAGCAGTTTAGGAGGGTACTATGGCTACACCTTC.

J is TRBJ2-1 and V is TRBV7-9, with D perhaps matching TRBD1 (6 bases). Germline V lookup: CDR1 SEHNR, CDR2 FQNEAQ (reference sequence). V was clipped by 5 bases and J by 14 bases, with 13 bases between them. The CDR3 has 11 residues. CDR3 DNA sequence: TGTGCCAGCAGCACCGGACAGAGGAAGTTCTTC. It translates to CASSTGQRKFF.

The chain has TRBV25-1 and TRBJ1-1; D gene ambiguous. V was clipped by 5 bases and J by 5 bases, with 15 bases between them. This CDR3 has 14 residues. Germline CDR1 MGHDK, CDR2 SYGVNS. CDR3 amino acids: CASSRRGSSTEAFF. In DNA form, the CDR3 reads TGTGCCAGCAGTCGTCGGGGTAGTAGTACTGAAGCTTTCTTT.

This clone was counted a few times. This chain connects TRBV2 to TRBJ2-1; 7 bases align to TRBD1. V lost 7 bases, J lost 3 bases, and 21 bases stayed unmatched. The CDR3 is 19 residues long. Germline V gives CDR1 SNHLY, CDR2 FYNNEI. The DNA of the CDR3 is TGTGCCAGCACCCTCCCACAGGGGCCCGTCAAACCTTTCTACAATGAGCAGTTCTTC. Amino acid sequence: CASTLPQGPVKPFYNEQFF.

This sequence joins TRBV2 and TRBJ1-3, with D hard to call. The CDR3 runs to 14 residues. V gave up 6 bases and J gave up 0 bases, with 9 bases separating them. Germline-derived CDR1 and CDR2 are SNHLY and FYNNEI. The CDR3: CASSIDFSGNTIYF. The CDR3 DNA reads as TGTGCCAGCAGCATCGACTTCTCTGGAAACACCATATATTTT.

The rearrangement uses TRBV5-1 and TRBJ2-7; 9 nucleotides match TRBD1. Losses at the gene ends were 1 base for V and 7 bases for J; bases not matched to a gene: 12. There are 16 residues in the CDR3. Looked up from germline, CDR1 is SGHRS and CDR2 is YFSETQ. Here the CDR3 reads CASSLPGTGPQGEQYF. In DNA form, the CDR3 reads TGCGCCAGCAGCTTGCCCGGGACAGGGCCCCAGGGAGAGCAGTACTTC.

The chain links TRBV5-1 to TRBJ1-5, with 8 bases identical to TRBD1. The CDR3 runs 15 residues. The ends lost 4 bases at V and 3 bases at J; junction bases unmatched: 6. CDR1 is SGHRS, CDR2 YFSETQ, per germline. The CDR3 protein is CASSVGQGHNQPQHF. CDR3 DNA: TGCGCCAGCAGCGTAGGACAGGGCCACAATCAGCCCCAGCATTTT.

In nucleotides, the CDR3 is TGTGCCAGCAGTCCCGACAGGGGACCTAACTATGGCTACACCTTC. It specifies CASSPDRGPNYGYTF. V and J are TRBV2 and TRBJ1-2, with 8 bases matching TRBD1. CDR1 and CDR2 (germline): SNHLY, FYNNEI. The CDR3 has 15 residues. V was pared by 5 bases and J by 0 bases, with 5 bases of the junction left unmatched.

This chain connects TRBV15 to TRBJ1-5; no clear D gene. CDR1 and CDR2 (germline): LNHNV, YYDKDF (reference sequence). Trimming took off 5 bases at V and 2 bases at J, with 16 bases between the two ends. The CDR3 is 16 residues long. Written as DNA, the CDR3 is TGTGCCACCAGCGGCGGTCCGTCCCTAGGCAATCAGCCCCAGCATTTT. This translates into CATSGGPSLGNQPQHF.

J is TRBJ2-2 and V is TRBV18, with 13 nucleotides matching TRBD2. CDR1 KGHSH and CDR2 LQKENI come from the germline V gene. V lost 1 base and J lost 4; bases outside the gene matches: 3. The CDR3 extends over 17 amino acids. The CDR3 protein is CASSPRTSGGSTGELFF. DNA for the CDR3: TGTGCCAGCTCACCACGGACTAGCGGGGGCTCCACCGGGGAGCTGTTTTTT.

This rearrangement joins TRBV6-1 to TRBJ2-1; 10 bases are a match to TRBD1. Germline CDR1 MNHNS, CDR2 SASEGT. CDR3 length: 15 amino acids. Unmatched junction bases numbered 5, after V lost 1 base and J lost 8 bases. DNA of the CDR3: TGTGCCAGCAGTGAAGACGGACAGGGGGTCGATGAGCAGTTCTTC. This translates into CASSEDGQGVDEQFF.

V is TRBV4-1 and J is TRBJ2-7; TRBD2 might be the D (5 bases). This CDR3 is 14 amino acids long. V lost 0 bases to trimming and J lost 0 bases, with 6 bases between them. Germline loops: CDR1 MGHRA, CDR2 YSYEKL. The CDR3 region is CASSQDGNSYEQYF. The CDR3 nucleotides are TGCGCCAGCAGCCAAGACGGGAACTCCTACGAGCAGTACTTC.

This clone was recorded once. The chain combines TRBV19 with TRBJ2-5, with 9 bases lining up with TRBD1. With 6 bases clipped from V and 5 bases from J, the junction kept 7 bases outside the gene matches. The CDR3 loop spans 14 amino acids. The germline V gene encodes CDR1 LNHDA and CDR2 SQIVND (reference sequence). In nucleotides, the CDR3 is TGTGCCAGTAGCAACAGGGGGCGCAGGGAGACCCAGTACTTC. Translation gives CASSNRGRRETQYF. Full variable domain (remainder filled in from reference TRBV19 and TRBJ2-5): DGGITQSPKYLFRKEGQNVTLSCEQNLNHDAMYWYRQDPGQGLRLIYYSQIVNDFQKGDIAEGYSVSREKKESFPLTVTSAQKNPTAFYLCASSNRGRRETQYFGPGTRLLVL.

CDR3 nucleotides: TGTGCCACCAGCAAAAAACAGGGGAGCAGTAATGAAAAACTGTTTTTT. The encoded protein is CATSKKQGSSNEKLFF. This chain uses TRBV15 with TRBJ1-4; 7 nucleotides match TRBD1. Looked up from germline, CDR1 is LNHNV and CDR2 is YYDKDF (reference sequence). V lost 4 bases and J lost 4; bases outside the gene matches: 9. CDR3 length: 16 residues.

This clone was observed a single time. Compared with germline, one end of the junction differs, possibly owing to a read error. Different DNA sequences within this sample yield the same CDR3. The CDR3 region has the DNA TGTGCCAGTAGTACCCGTCGGTCGGCCGGGGAGTTGTTTTTT. Residues: CASSTRRSAGELFF. The rearrangement joins TRBV19 to TRBJ2-2, with D possibly matching TRBD2 (5 bases). Germline assignment: CDR1 LNHDA and CDR2 SQIVND (reference sequence). CDR3 length: 14 residues.

The gene calls are TRBV7-8 and TRBJ2-3, with D possibly matching TRBD2 (6 bases). This CDR3 has 14 amino acids. Trimming shortened V by 2 bases and J by 9 bases, and 15 bases separated the two germline ends. Germline loops: CDR1 SGHVS, CDR2 FQNEAQ. CDR3 sequence: CASSLIAEGGTQYF. The CDR3 nucleotides are TGTGCCAGCAGCTTAATCGCGGAAGGAGGGACGCAGTATTTT.

The V gene is TRBV4-1, the J gene TRBJ2-1; a weak D match, TRBD1 (6 bases). Germline V CDR1 and CDR2: MGHRA, YSYEKL. CDR3 length: 16 residues. The V gene lost 0 bases and the J gene lost 1 base, with 10 bases spanning the gap. CDR3 amino acids: CASSQERGQSYNEQFF. For the CDR3, the DNA is TGCGCCAGCAGCCAAGAACGAGGACAGTCCTACAATGAGCAGTTCTTC.

The CDR3 DNA sequence: TGTGCCAGTAGTATGCGGCAGGGGGCCGGGAATGAGCAGTTCTTC. Translating it yields CASSMRQGAGNEQFF. V is TRBV19 and J is TRBJ2-1; the match to TRBD1 covers 8 bases. The CDR3 is 15 amino acids. V shed 3 bases, J shed 7 bases, and the junction held 8 bases outside the gene matches. In germline, CDR1 is LNHDA, CDR2 SQIVND (reference sequence).

This clone turned up a few times. The rearrangement uses TRBV7-2 and TRBJ2-7, with 9 bases lining up with TRBD1. The trim removed 8 bases at V and 3 bases at J, leaving 11 bases unmatched. Per germline, CDR1 SGHTA and CDR2 FQGNSA. This CDR3 has 15 residues. The CDR3 region has the DNA TGTGCCAGCTCGTATGCCGGGACAGGGATCTACGAGCAGTACTTC. This codes for CASSYAGTGIYEQYF.

In this sample, this clone turned up once. The gene calls are TRBV5-5 and TRBJ1-2; TRBD1 matches at 9 bases. This CDR3 comprises 15 residues. Germline CDR1 and CDR2: SGHKS and YYEKEE (reference sequence). With 0 bases clipped from V and 2 bases from J, the junction kept 2 bases outside the gene matches. The CDR3 sequence: CASSLGGTGNYGYTF. CDR3 in DNA: TGTGCCAGCAGCTTGGGTGGGACAGGGAACTATGGCTACACCTTC.

The V call is TRBV18, the J call TRBJ1-1; the match to TRBD1 covers 7 bases. V gave up 3 bases and J gave up 2 bases; unmatched junction bases: 6. Germline lookup yields CDR1 KGHSH and CDR2 LQKENI. CDR3 size: 15 residues. The CDR3 reads CASSPGQSYNTEAFF. As DNA, the CDR3 is TGTGCCAGCTCACCGGGACAGAGCTATAACACTGAAGCTTTCTTT.

This chain connects TRBV5-1 to TRBJ2-7, with 10 bases that match TRBD2. The CDR3 has 18 amino acids. V lost 3 bases and J lost 4; bases outside the gene matches: 16. Germline V CDR1 and CDR2: SGHRS, YFSETQ. The DNA for the CDR3 is TGCGCCAGCAGCTCCCCCGGGGAAACAGCGGGGGGGCTGTACGAGCAGTACTTC. It codes for CASSSPGETAGGLYEQYF.